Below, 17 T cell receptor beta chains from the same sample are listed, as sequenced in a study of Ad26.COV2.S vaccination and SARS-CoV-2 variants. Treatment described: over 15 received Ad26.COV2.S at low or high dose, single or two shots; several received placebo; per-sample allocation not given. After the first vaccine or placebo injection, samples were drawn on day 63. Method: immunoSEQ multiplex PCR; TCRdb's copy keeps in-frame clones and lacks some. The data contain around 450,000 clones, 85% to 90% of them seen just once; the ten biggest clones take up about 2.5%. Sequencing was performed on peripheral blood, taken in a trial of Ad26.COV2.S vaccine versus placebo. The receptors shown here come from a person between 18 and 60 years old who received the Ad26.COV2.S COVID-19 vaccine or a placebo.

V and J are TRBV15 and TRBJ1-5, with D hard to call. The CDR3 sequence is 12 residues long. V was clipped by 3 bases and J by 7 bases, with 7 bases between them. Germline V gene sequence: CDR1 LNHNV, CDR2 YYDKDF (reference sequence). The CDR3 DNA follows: TGTGCCACCAGCAGTGGAGTACAGCCCCAGCATTTT. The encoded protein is CATSSGVQPQHF.

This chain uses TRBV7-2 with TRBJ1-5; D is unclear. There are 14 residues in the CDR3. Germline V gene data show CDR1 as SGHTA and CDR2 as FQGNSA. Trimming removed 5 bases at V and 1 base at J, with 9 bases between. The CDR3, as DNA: TGTGCCAGCAGCCCGACCCTGAGCAATCAGCCCCAGCATTTT. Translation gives CASSPTLSNQPQHF.

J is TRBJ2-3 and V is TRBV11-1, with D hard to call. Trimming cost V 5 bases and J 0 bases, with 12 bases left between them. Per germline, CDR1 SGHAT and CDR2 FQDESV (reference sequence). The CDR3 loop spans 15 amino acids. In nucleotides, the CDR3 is TGTGCCAGCAGCGCCGGCGTCGATAGCACAGATACGCAGTATTTT. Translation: CASSAGVDSTDTQYF.

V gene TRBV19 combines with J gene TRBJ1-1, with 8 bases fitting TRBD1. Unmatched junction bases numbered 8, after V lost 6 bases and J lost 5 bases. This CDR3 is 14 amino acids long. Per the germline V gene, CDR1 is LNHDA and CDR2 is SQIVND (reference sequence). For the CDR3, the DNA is TGTGCCAGTAGGAGGACAGGGATGGGTACTGAAGCTTTCTTT. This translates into CASRRTGMGTEAFF.

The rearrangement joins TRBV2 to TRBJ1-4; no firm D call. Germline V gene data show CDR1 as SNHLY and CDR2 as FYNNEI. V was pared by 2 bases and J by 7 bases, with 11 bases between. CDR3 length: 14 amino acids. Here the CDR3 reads CASSEQVLIEKLFF. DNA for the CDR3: TGTGCCAGCAGTGAACAGGTTCTAATTGAAAAACTGTTTTTT.

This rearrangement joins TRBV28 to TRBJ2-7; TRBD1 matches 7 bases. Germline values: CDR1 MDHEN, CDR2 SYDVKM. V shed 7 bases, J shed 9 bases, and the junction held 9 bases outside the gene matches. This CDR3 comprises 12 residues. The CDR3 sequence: CASKGALRVQYF. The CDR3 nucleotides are TGTGCCAGCAAGGGGGCTCTACGCGTGCAGTACTTC.

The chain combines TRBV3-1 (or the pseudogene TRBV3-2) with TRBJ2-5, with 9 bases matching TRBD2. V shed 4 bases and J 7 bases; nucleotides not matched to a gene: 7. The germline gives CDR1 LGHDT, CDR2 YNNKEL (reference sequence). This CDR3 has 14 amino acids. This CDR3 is CASSLGGRAVTQYF. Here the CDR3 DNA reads TGTGCCAGCAGCCTGGGCGGGAGGGCCGTGACCCAGTACTTC.

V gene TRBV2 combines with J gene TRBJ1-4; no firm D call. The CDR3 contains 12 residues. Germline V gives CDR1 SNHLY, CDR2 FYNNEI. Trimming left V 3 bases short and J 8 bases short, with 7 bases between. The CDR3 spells CASSDVGEKLFF. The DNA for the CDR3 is TGTGCCAGCAGTGATGTGGGGGAAAAACTGTTTTTT.

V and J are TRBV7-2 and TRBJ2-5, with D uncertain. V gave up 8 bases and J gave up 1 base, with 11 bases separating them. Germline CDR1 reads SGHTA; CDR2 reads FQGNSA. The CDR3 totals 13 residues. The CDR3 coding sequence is TGTGCCAGCGGCCCGCGGAGCCAAGAGACCCAGTACTTC. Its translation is CASGPRSQETQYF.

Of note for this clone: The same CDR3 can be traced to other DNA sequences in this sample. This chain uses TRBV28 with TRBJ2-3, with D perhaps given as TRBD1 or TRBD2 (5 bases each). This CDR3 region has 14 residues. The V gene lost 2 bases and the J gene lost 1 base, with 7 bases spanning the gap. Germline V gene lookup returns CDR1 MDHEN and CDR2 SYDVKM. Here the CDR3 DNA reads TGTGCCAGCAGTTTAAGGGGAGGCACAGATACGCAGTATTTT. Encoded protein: CASSLRGGTDTQYF.

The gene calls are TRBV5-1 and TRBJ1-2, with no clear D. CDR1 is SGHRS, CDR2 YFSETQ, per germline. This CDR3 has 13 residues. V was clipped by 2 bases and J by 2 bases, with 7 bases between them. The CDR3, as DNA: TGCGCCAGCAGCTTTATAGGGAACTATGGCTACACCTTC. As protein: CASSFIGNYGYTF.

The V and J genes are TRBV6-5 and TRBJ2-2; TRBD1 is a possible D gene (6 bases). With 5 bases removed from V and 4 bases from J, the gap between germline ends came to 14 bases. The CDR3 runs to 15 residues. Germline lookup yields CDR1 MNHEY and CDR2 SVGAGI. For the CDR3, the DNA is TGTGCCAGCAGTACAGGGCGACTGGCCACCGGGGAGCTGTTTTTT. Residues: CASSTGRLATGELFF.

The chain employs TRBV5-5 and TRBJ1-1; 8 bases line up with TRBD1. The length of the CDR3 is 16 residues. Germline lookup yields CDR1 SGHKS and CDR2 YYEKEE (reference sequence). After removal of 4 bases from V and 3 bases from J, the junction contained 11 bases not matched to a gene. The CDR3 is CASSPGQVKRDTEAFF. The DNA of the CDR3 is TGTGCCAGCAGCCCGGGACAGGTTAAGAGGGACACTGAAGCTTTCTTT. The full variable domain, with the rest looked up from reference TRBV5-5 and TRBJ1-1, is DAGVTQSPTHLIKTRGQQVTLRCSPISGHKSVSWYQQVLGQGPQFIFQYYEKEERGRGNFPDRFSARQFPNYSSELNVNALLLGDSALYLCASSPGQVKRDTEAFFGQGTRLTVV.

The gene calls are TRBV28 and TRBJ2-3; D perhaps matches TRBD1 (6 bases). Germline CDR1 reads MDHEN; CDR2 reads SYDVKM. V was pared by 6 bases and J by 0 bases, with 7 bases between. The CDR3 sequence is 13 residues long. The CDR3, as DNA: TGTGCCAGCAGCAGGGGTAGCACAGATACGCAGTATTTT. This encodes CASSRGSTDTQYF.

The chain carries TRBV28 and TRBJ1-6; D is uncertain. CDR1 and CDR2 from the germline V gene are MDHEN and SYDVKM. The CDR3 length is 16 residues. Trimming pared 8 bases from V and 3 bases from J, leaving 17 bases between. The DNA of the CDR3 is TGTGCCAGCGGAACGGACCTCAGAGGCTATAATTCACCCCTCCACTTT. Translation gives CASGTDLRGYNSPLHF.

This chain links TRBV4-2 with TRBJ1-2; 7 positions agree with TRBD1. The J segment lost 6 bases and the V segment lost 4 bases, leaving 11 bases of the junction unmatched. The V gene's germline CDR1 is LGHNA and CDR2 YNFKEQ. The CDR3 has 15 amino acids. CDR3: CASSPIQGSLDGYTF. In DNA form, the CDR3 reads TGTGCCAGCAGCCCCATACAGGGGTCCCTCGATGGCTACACCTTC.

DNA of the CDR3: TGCGCCAGCAGCCAAGAGACTAGCGGGTTCGCAGATACGCAGTATTTT. Its translation: CASSQETSGFADTQYF. The gene calls are TRBV4-3 and TRBJ2-3; 10 positions match TRBD2. Germline lookup yields CDR1 LGHNA and CDR2 YSLEER. The CDR3 consists of 16 residues. J gave up 4 bases and V 0 bases, and 4 bases lay outside the gene matches.